Below, one T cell receptor beta chain is given with its context. Its antigen is currently unknown. Anti-CD3/anti-CD28 beads served as a nonspecific positive control stimulus. CD4+ T cells upregulating both CD40 ligand and CD69 were sorted as responding cells. CD8+ T cells were removed from PBMCs prior to stimulation. This CDR3 is 13 amino acids long. Trimming at V came to 9 bases and at J to 3 bases, leaving 6 bases not matched to a gene. Germline CDR1 is KGHDR and CDR2 is SFDVKD. The libraries were made with immunoSEQ version 4 in survey mode. The method was immunoSEQ multiplex PCR; TCRdb's version includes in-frame clones alone and lacks a portion of them. The sample has 43,000 or so clones, 89% seen once. This sample stems from a study of persistence of HIV-infected CD4 T cells. Study at large: Median time on suppressive ART was over seven years.

Findings of the study overall: Degenerate expanded CDR3beta sequences were enriched among CMV- and Gag-responding cells. CMV- and Gag-responding cells had lower TCRbeta richness than CD3/CD28-responding cells.

This clonotype was sampled from an adult man with HIV who was CMV-seropositive. V and J are TRBV24-1 and TRBJ2-7; 8 bases align to TRBD1. The specimen comprised CD4+ T cells sorted from PBMCs after approximately 20-hour stimulation, sampled from a patient who received antiretroviral therapy. DNA of the CDR3: TGTGCCACCTACCACGGGACAGGCTACGAGCAGTACTTC. Its translation is CATYHGTGYEQYF.